Listed below are T cell receptor beta chains from one sample, sequenced in a study of spatial heterogeneity in lung cancer. TCRdb re-called the 5' RACE reads through MiXCR, storing one row per CDR3 protein. There are roughly 23,000 distinct CDR3 sequences in the sample; around 4.7% occur only once, and around 5.5% lies in the top ten. The sequences come from PBMCs, collected at surgery. These receptors were obtained from a male donor with early-stage non-small cell lung cancer. CDR3s include the opening cysteine and the closing phenylalanine or tryptophan. D genes are given only for firm matches. Size is stated as once, few or many counts, or a class when the clone is expanded.

j_call | d_call | v_call | clone_size | cdr3_aa | cdr3_nt
TRBJ1-1 | NA | TRBV10-2 | many | CASSESPAVAAFF | TGCGCCAGCAGTGAGTCACCTGCCGTGGCGGCTTTCTTT
TRBJ2-7 | TRBD1 | TRBV7-2 | few | CASSYQGTTGLNEQYF | TGTGCCAGCAGCTATCAAGGGACGACAGGGCTGAACGAGCAGTACTTC
TRBJ2-5 | NA | TRBV11-2 | few | CASSLGRSGGSAQYF | TGTGCCAGCAGCTTAGGGCGCTCCGGGGGTTCGGCCCAGTACTTC
TRBJ1-2 | TRBD1 | TRBV5-1 | many | CASSPRTGPTGYTF | TGCGCCAGCAGTCCCAGGACAGGACCCACCGGCTACACCTTC
TRBJ2-3 | TRBD2 | TRBV6-1 | many | CASTWLAGDQTDTQYF | TGTGCCAGCACTTGGCTAGCGGGAGATCAGACAGATACGCAGTATTTT
TRBJ2-7 | NA | TRBV28 | many | CASNTLGGSYEQYF | TGTGCCAGCAATACCTTAGGGGGCTCCTACGAGCAGTACTTC
TRBJ2-7 | TRBD1 | TRBV7-9 | many | CASSRQGTGGSYEQYF | TGTGCCAGCAGCCGCCAGGGGACAGGGGGTTCCTACGAGCAGTACTTC
TRBJ2-1 | TRBD2 | TRBV6-4 | many | CASSDAGTSRNEQFF | TGTGCCAGCAGTGACGCCGGGACTAGCAGGAATGAGCAGTTCTTC
TRBJ2-3 | NA | TRBV10-3 | medium-sized | CAISDGVTDTQYF | TGTGCCATCAGTGATGGAGTCACAGATACGCAGTATTTT
TRBJ1-2 | TRBD1 | TRBV12-3/TRBV12-4 | many | CATPGTGGTGGYGYTF | TGTGCCACCCCAGGGACAGGGGGCACGGGTGGCTATGGCTACACCTTC
TRBJ1-1 | NA | TRBV7-8 | few | CASSLGSGFGNTEAFF | TGTGCCAGCAGCTTAGGGTCCGGCTTTGGGAACACTGAAGCTTTCTTT
TRBJ2-3 | NA | TRBV14 | many | CASSQVQGRTDTQYF | TGTGCCAGCAGCCAAGTCCAGGGGCGCACAGATACGCAGTATTTT
TRBJ2-1 | TRBD1 | TRBV27 | many | CATSGTGLFDEQFF | TGTGCCACGTCCGGGACAGGTCTTTTCGATGAGCAGTTCTTC
TRBJ2-1 | NA | TRBV5-5 | many | CASSFELVNNEQFF | TGTGCCAGCAGCTTCGAACTTGTAAACAATGAGCAGTTCTTC
TRBJ1-1 | TRBD1 | TRBV10-1 | many | CASSPETGLNTEAFF | TGCGCCAGCAGTCCCGAGACAGGGCTGAACACTGAAGCTTTCTTT
TRBJ1-1 | NA | TRBV28 | many | CASGEGVTEAFF | TGTGCCAGCGGGGAAGGAGTCACTGAAGCTTTCTTT
TRBJ2-1 | TRBD2 | TRBV6-2/TRBV6-3 | many | CASSSSSGATGEQFF | TGTGCCAGCAGTAGCTCTAGCGGGGCCACGGGTGAGCAGTTCTTC
TRBJ1-2 | NA | TRBV5-1 | many | CASSLFVQASRGYTF | TGCGCCAGCAGCTTGTTTGTACAGGCATCCAGAGGCTACACCTTC
TRBJ2-1 | TRBD2 | TRBV9 | many | CASSLTSGGVNEQFF | TGTGCCAGCAGCTTAACTAGCGGGGGCGTCAATGAGCAGTTCTTC
TRBJ2-1 | NA | TRBV6-1 | many | CASSQDGRSYNEQFF | TGTGCCAGCAGCCAGGACGGCCGCTCCTACAATGAGCAGTTCTTC
TRBJ2-7 | NA | TRBV6-1 | few | CASSVTGDSSYEQYF | TGTGCCAGCAGTGTGACGGGGGATAGCTCCTACGAGCAGTACTTC
TRBJ2-7 | NA | TRBV6-5 | many | CASSPQGTQGYEQYF | TGTGCCAGCAGCCCGCAGGGAACTCAGGGCTACGAGCAGTACTTC